This T cell receptor beta chain appears in the sequencing data of a study of T cell changes during pregnancy in multiple sclerosis. V lost 8 bases, J lost 3 bases, and 3 bases stayed unmatched. The CDR3 length is 15 residues. Germline values: CDR1 MDHEN, CDR2 SYDVKM. Libraries were prepared by immunoSEQ multiplex PCR; TCRdb keeps only in-frame clonotypes and omits some of them. The table lists some 95,000 clones, approximately 92% of them singletons. The clonotype originates from a female donor with multiple sclerosis, enrolled in a pregnancy study. This chain connects TRBV28 to TRBJ2-6, with 11 bases fitting TRBD1. The input for sequencing was peripheral blood, taken in the first trimester of pregnancy. The CDR3 nucleotides read TGTGCCAGCGTAGGGACAGGGGGTGGGGCCAACGTCCTGACTTTC. Its protein product is CASVGTGGGANVLTF.